This TCR beta chain was retrieved from a study of graft-versus-host responses after intestinal transplantation. Overall study: Transplantation in recipients was multivisceral, liver-intestinal, or isolated intestinal. Every transplant recipient was induced with anti-thymocyte globulin, then maintained on tacrolimus and steroids for two to three years. Study outcomes and limitations: Association was observed between peak circulating GvH clone levels and early post-transplant HvG declines.

Some clones are missing from TCRdb's copy, which holds only in-frame ones; the method was immunoSEQ multiplex PCR. The table lists about 110,000 clones, 93% of them singletons. As concerns this clone: Antigen unknown.

CDR3 length: 14 amino acids. The germline V and J ends were trimmed by 2 bases and 4 bases, with 9 bases remaining between them. Per the germline V gene, CDR1 is MGHRA and CDR2 is YSYEKL. J is TRBJ1-3 and V is TRBV4-1; D gene uncertain. This clonotype was obtained from a human donor who received an intestinal transplant. Material: unstimulated CD8+ T cells sorted from spleen or lymph node cells, obtained before intestinal transplant. The CDR3 DNA sequence: TGCGCCAGCAGCCAATCGTGGAGCGGAAACACCATATATTTT. Its translation is CASSQSWSGNTIYF.